These T cell receptor beta chains were read from a single sample in a study of molecular identifiers for immune sequencing clone quantification. TCRdb ran MiXCR on the PCR reads and lists one entry per CDR3 protein. The table records about 54,000 distinct CDR3 sequences, 20% to 25% of them present only once. Material for sequencing was naive CD8+ T cells from blood, with Jurkat cell RNA spiked in. These receptor sequences come from a human donor in good health. Some libraries in this study had Jurkat cell RNA spiked in. CDR3s include the opening cysteine and the closing phenylalanine or tryptophan.

j_call cdr3_length v_call cdr3_aa
TRBJ2-3 17 TRBV5-4 CASSLVAGGPSTDTQYF
TRBJ2-7 14 TRBV10-3 CAISEPALAYEQYF
TRBJ2-3 15 TRBV6-1 CASSEGRGITDTQYF
TRBJ2-5 14 TRBV7-8 CASSPWTDQETQYF
TRBJ1-1 15 TRBV3-1 CASSQALWGRTEAFF
TRBJ2-5 15 TRBV19 CASSLGQGQRETQYF
TRBJ2-1 20 TRBV11-2 CASSDPTSGRLSVRYNEKFF
TRBJ1-1 13 TRBV12-3/TRBV12-4 CASSLWLNTEAFF
TRBJ2-3 14 TRBV16 CASSQSAVRVVQYF
TRBJ2-4 15 TRBV6-2/TRBV6-3 CASSTDSLAKNLPSF
TRBJ2-1 12 TRBV12-3/TRBV12-4 CASSFFRGEQFF
TRBJ1-3 14 TRBV7-9 CASAHGGTGNTIYF
TRBJ2-1 15 TRBV6-5 CASRPREVTYNEQFF
TRBJ2-3 16 TRBV3-1 CASSPPTVRNTDTQYF
TRBJ2-3 16 TRBV20-1 CSARDGLAESTDTQYF
TRBJ1-1 13 TRBV7-9 CASSLSTVNQAFF
TRBJ2-2 13 TRBV19 CASSMTYTGELFF
TRBJ2-3 15 TRBV9 CASSVQGDSTDTQYF
TRBJ2-1 15 TRBV4-3 CASSQDWKTYNEQFF
TRBJ2-7 13 TRBV7-6 CASSPDSSYEQYF
TRBJ2-2 13 TRBV30 CAWMLGGTGELFF
TRBJ1-1 15 TRBV12-3/TRBV12-4 CARSSPGVGYPEAFF
TRBJ2-2 13 TRBV29-1 CSVAAPNTGELFF
TRBJ1-5 14 TRBV11-2 CASSPRGRDQPQHF
TRBJ2-5 15 TRBV4-3 CASSPSLRVAETQYF
TRBJ2-5 13 TRBV29-1 CSVTGTGKETQYF
TRBJ2-7 14 TRBV11-2 CASSLEGSFYEQYF
TRBJ2-1 14 TRBV7-9 CASSSSRRDNEQFF
TRBJ1-2 15 TRBV11-2 CASSHKSPANYGYPF
TRBJ2-4 18 TRBV20-1 CSARDPSTPGGSKNIQYF
TRBJ2-3 18 TRBV7-9 CASSPIEQALLGADTQYF
TRBJ2-1 15 TRBV20-1 CSARDLQDSYNEQFF
TRBJ2-7 16 TRBV6-2/TRBV6-3 CASSSRPGPMAYAQYF
TRBJ2-1 17 TRBV7-9 CASSRGLAGAQLNEQFF
TRBJ1-5 14 TRBV4-1 CASSQDKGWQPQHF
TRBJ1-1 14 TRBV15 CATRGDRVATEAFF
TRBJ2-3 15 TRBV28 CARKERESPTDTQYF
TRBJ1-5 15 TRBV7-9 CASSLSPGDGQPQHF
TRBJ2-3 17 TRBV28 CASSLLTSGGSTDTQYF
TRBJ2-1 17 TRBV13 CASSPEGLAGAYNEQFF